Sequencing of this T cell receptor beta chain was carried out in a study of blood T cell repertoires in COVID-19. Study information: In each case, the material was cDNA or gDNA derived from T cells, B-cell-depleted T cells, or PBMCs.

This clone was recorded once. From germline, CDR1 is MNHEY and CDR2 SMNVEV (reference sequence). V was clipped by 1 base and J by 4 bases, with 13 bases between them. This CDR3 has 15 residues. The protocol was immunoSEQ multiplex PCR, while the TCRdb copy is restricted to in-frame clones and leaves out a portion. The profile shows around 200,000 clones, around 79% of them singletons. The rearrangement joins TRBV27 to TRBJ1-1; D possibly corresponds to TRBD1 (5 bases). This sequence was found in a man in his fifties or sixties who had recovered from COVID-19. Sequences were obtained from peripheral blood. The CDR3 bases are TGTGCCAGCAGTTTATTGGGGGGACTGTTCACTGAAGCTTTCTTT. Amino acid sequence: CASSLLGGLFTEAFF.